The source of this T cell receptor beta chain is a study of Graves' ophthalmopathy and Graves' hyperthyroidism. Study summary: Stable hyperthyroidism referred to disease that showed no ophthalmopathy within 18 months of follow-up. General study results and limits: Blood also held most thyroid clonotypes expanded above 0.001 frequency.

Turning to this clonotype: Its target is unknown.

The diagnosis combined clinical symptoms, thyroxine, TRAb, thyroid ultrasound and orbital computed tomography scans. Scientists amplified the TCR beta CDR3 regions from RNA transcripts. RT-PCR was first run with HTBI primers, then multiplex PCR in a second round. TCRdb passed the multiplex PCR reads through MiXCR, listing each CDR3 protein once. This sample carries roughly 1.1 million distinct CDR3 sequences, about two fifths of them seen once, and the ten largest clones take 8.5% to 14%. The sequence was obtained from an adult man with Graves' hyperthyroidism. The sample consisted of peripheral blood or thyroid tissue (not recorded which).

Written as DNA, the CDR3 is TGTGCCAGTGGACCGGGAGGGGGACAGCCCCAGCATTTT. Translating gives CASGPGGGQPQHF. The chain links TRBV19 to TRBJ1-5; possible D gene TRBD1, 6 bases. V was trimmed by 8 bases and J by 7 bases, leaving 15 bases between them. The germline gives CDR1 LNHDA, CDR2 SQIVND (reference sequence). The CDR3 totals 13 residues.